Following are 10 T cell receptor beta chains from one sample sequenced in a study of post-analysis software for immune sequencing data (dated by TCRdb to 2015 to 2017). Results and caveats for the whole study, not just this receptor: Patients showed significantly higher frequencies than controls for a handful of TRBV segments, among them TRBV5-6, TRBV5-1 and TRBV20-1.

The library was prepared using PCR. Instrument on record: Illumina HiSeq 2500. To reduce PCR and sequencing biases, unique molecular identifiers were incorporated into the TCR beta cDNA libraries. TCRdb's own reprocessing of the public reads used fastp at Q25 and MiXCR and kept productive beta chains. CDR3 protein sequences are deduplicated, and each keeps its most common genes and DNA. Here the sample has about half a million distinct CDR3 sequences; 34% occur a single time. The top ten clones comprise 6% of the sample. No antigen is known for these receptors. The specimen was blood. Receptors originate from a girl under 18 with multiple sclerosis.

The rearrangement joins TRBV29-1 to TRBJ1-1, with D hard to call. CDR1 SQVTM and CDR2 ANQGSEA come from the germline V gene. The CDR3 loop spans 13 amino acids. V lost 4 bases and J lost 4, with 13 bases in between. The DNA for the CDR3 is TGCAGCGTTGTCGGCCCCGATGGCACTGAAGCTTTCTTT. Its translation: CSVVGPDGTEAFF.

The V call is TRBV29-1, the J call TRBJ1-1; D ambiguous. Germline V gene data show CDR1 as SQVTM and CDR2 as ANQGSEA. This CDR3 spans 11 amino acids. This chain's CDR3 is CCGEGNTEAFF. Here the CDR3 DNA reads TGCTGCGGGGAGGGGAACACTGAAGCTTTCTTT.

In its sample, this clonotype was seen a few times. The V and J genes are TRBV7-9 and TRBJ2-3; 12 bases fit TRBD2. J was trimmed by 5 bases and V by 5 bases; bases with no gene match: 8. This CDR3 has 16 residues. Germline values: CDR1 SEHNR, CDR2 FQNEAQ (reference sequence). DNA of the CDR3: TGTGCCAGCAGCCCCGGACTAGCGGGGAGTCTAGATACGCAGTATTTT. This codes for CASSPGLAGSLDTQYF.

The chain has TRBV12-3 or TRBV12-4 and TRBJ2-7; D is perhaps TRBD1 or TRBD2 (5 bases each). The ends were cut back, 5 bases at V and 2 bases at J, with 13 bases in the middle. CDR3 length: 14 residues. The CDR3: CASSSRDGAYEQYF. The CDR3 nucleotides read TGTGCCAGCAGTAGCCGGGACGGCGCCTACGAGCAGTACTTC.

This clonotype was seen many times. This rearrangement joins TRBV6-1 to TRBJ1-1; 8 bases match TRBD1. The trim removed 2 bases at V and 3 bases at J, leaving 8 bases unmatched. CDR1 and CDR2 from the germline V gene are MNHNS and SASEGT. This CDR3 has 16 residues. The CDR3 sequence: CASSEPWTGLDTEAFF. The CDR3 nucleotides are TGTGCCAGCAGTGAACCCTGGACAGGGTTGGACACTGAAGCTTTCTTT.

This chain uses TRBV5-1 with TRBJ2-3; 11 nucleotides agree with TRBD2. The CDR3 spans 17 residues. CDR1 and CDR2 from the germline V gene are SGHRS and YFSETQ. After removal of 0 bases from V and 1 base from J, the junction contained 4 bases not matched to a gene. CDR3 sequence: CASSLAAGLAGTDTQYF. CDR3 nucleotides: TGCGCCAGCAGCTTGGCCGCGGGACTAGCGGGCACAGATACGCAGTATTTT.

This chain uses TRBV5-6 with TRBJ1-1; D not resolved. This CDR3 is 15 amino acids long. With 1 base removed from V and 2 bases from J, the gap between germline ends came to 12 bases. The V gene's germline CDR1 is SGHDT and CDR2 YYEEEE. The CDR3 loop reads CASSLRQIINTEAFF. CDR3 bases: TGTGCCAGCAGCTTGCGTCAGATTATCAACACTGAAGCTTTCTTT.

The chain joins TRBV20-1 to TRBJ1-1, with D perhaps TRBD1 (5 bases). The CDR3 spans 13 residues. Trimming shortened V by 1 base and J by 8 bases, and 14 bases separated the two germline ends. Germline V gene lookup returns CDR1 DFQATT and CDR2 SNEGSKA (reference sequence). CDR3 amino acids: CSARAGTRTEAFF. CDR3 coding DNA: TGCAGTGCTAGAGCTGGGACCAGGACGGAAGCTTTCTTT.

This clonotype showed up just a few times. The CDR3 DNA reads as TGTGCCAGCAGCCCTTCAGCTGGCAATCAGCCCCAGCATTTT. Its protein is CASSPSAGNQPQHF. V and J are TRBV5-5 and TRBJ1-5; D not resolved. The V end lost 4 bases, the J end lost 2 bases, and 10 bases lay between the germline ends. Per germline, CDR1 SGHKS and CDR2 YYEKEE (reference sequence). The CDR3 consists of 14 residues. Full variable domain (remainder filled in from reference TRBV5-5 and TRBJ1-5): DAGVTQSPTHLIKTRGQQVTLRCSPISGHKSVSWYQQVLGQGPQFIFQYYEKEERGRGNFPDRFSARQFPNYSSELNVNALLLGDSALYLCASSPSAGNQPQHFGDGTRLSIL.

This clonotype has only a few counts. V is TRBV6-5 and J is TRBJ2-7; D is perhaps TRBD1 (5 bases). Germline V CDR1 and CDR2: MNHEY, SVGAGI. V lost 10 bases to trimming and J lost 4 bases, with 20 bases between them. This CDR3 region has 14 residues. CDR3 in DNA: TGTGCCACCCGGAGAGGCAGGGAACTTTACGAGCAGTACTTC. Amino acids: CATRRGRELYEQYF.